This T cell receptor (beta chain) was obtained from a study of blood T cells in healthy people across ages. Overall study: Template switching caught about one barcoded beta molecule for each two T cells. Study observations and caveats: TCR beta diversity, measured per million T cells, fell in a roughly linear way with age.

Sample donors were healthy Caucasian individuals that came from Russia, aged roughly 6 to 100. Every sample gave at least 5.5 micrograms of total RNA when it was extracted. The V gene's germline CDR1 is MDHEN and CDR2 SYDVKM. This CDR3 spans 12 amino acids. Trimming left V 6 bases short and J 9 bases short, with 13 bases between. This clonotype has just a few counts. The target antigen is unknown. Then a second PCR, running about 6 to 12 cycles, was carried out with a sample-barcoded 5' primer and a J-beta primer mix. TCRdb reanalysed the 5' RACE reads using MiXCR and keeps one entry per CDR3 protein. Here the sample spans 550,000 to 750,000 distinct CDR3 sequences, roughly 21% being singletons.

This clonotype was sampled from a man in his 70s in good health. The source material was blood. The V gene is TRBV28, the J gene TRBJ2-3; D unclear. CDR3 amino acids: CASRSVRDTQYF. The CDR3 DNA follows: TGTGCCAGCAGAAGCGTTAGAGACACGCAGTATTTT.